The 9 T cell receptor beta chains presented below share a single source sample, sequenced in a study of shared clonotypes between healthy human individuals. TCRdb keeps only in-frame clones here, not all; method: immunoSEQ multiplex PCR. The repertoire holds 2 million to 2.5 million clones, with roughly 93% as singletons. Sequenced sample: naive CD4+ T cells from PBMCs. Subset denoted: CD45RA+ positively selected. These receptors were taken from a man younger than 35 in good health. Some clones in this sample may be carry-over from other donors' samples.

The J gene is TRBJ2-7, the V gene TRBV13; D gene uncertain. V was trimmed by 1 base and J by 3 bases, leaving 10 bases between them. The CDR3 is 14 residues long. In germline, CDR1 is PRHDT, CDR2 FYEKMQ (reference sequence). The chain's CDR3 is CASSLDKGNYEQYF. Written as DNA, the CDR3 is TGTGCCAGCAGCTTAGACAAGGGCAACTACGAGCAGTACTTC. Complete variable domain (other parts from reference TRBV13 and TRBJ2-7): AAGVIQSPRHLIKEKRETATLKCYPIPRHDTVYWYQQGPGQDPQFLISFYEKMQSDKGSIPDRFSAQQFSDYHSELNMSSLELGDSALYFCASSLDKGNYEQYFGPGTRLTVT.

The chain joins TRBV30 to TRBJ2-7; the D is unclear. With 3 bases removed from V and 3 bases from J, the gap between germline ends came to 12 bases. Germline V lookup: CDR1 GTSNPN, CDR2 SVGIG (reference sequence). The CDR3 sequence is 13 residues long. Here the CDR3 DNA reads TGTGCCTGGAGGGGGATTAACAGCTACGAGCAGTACTTC. It codes for CAWRGINSYEQYF. Full variable domain (rest looked up from reference TRBV30 and TRBJ2-7): SQTIHQWPATLVQPVGSPLSLECTVEGTSNPNLYWYRQAAGRGLQLLFYSVGIGQISSEVPQNLSASRPQDRQFILSSKKLLLSDSGFYLCAWRGINSYEQYFGPGTRLTVT.

The CDR3 DNA sequence: TGTGCCAGCAGCTTTTATCGGGAGAACACCGGGGAGCTGTTTTTT. It encodes CASSFYRENTGELFF. The chain employs TRBV5-6 and TRBJ2-2; D may be TRBD2 (5 bases). The CDR3 is made up of 15 amino acids. Germline CDR1 and CDR2: SGHDT and YYEEEE. The germline V and J ends were trimmed by 2 bases and 1 base, with 9 bases remaining between them.

This clone was found once. This CDR3 is CASRPTGAGETQYF. The DNA of the CDR3 is TGTGCCAGCAGACCAACAGGGGCGGGGGAGACCCAGTACTTC. The rearrangement links TRBV7-2 to TRBJ2-5; D might be TRBD1 (7 bases). Trimming shortened V by 6 bases and J by 5 bases, and 16 bases separated the two germline ends. The CDR3 contains 14 residues. Germline V gene data show CDR1 as SGHTA and CDR2 as FQGNSA. The whole variable domain, filled in from reference TRBV7-2 and TRBJ2-5, reads GAGVSQSPSNKVTEKGKDVELRCDPISGHTALYWYRQSLGQGLEFLIYFQGNSAPDKSGLPSDRFSAERTGGSVSTLTIQRTQQEDSAVYLCASRPTGAGETQYFGPGTRLLVL.

This chain joins TRBV19 and TRBJ1-2; TRBD1 aligns across 12 bases. J was trimmed by 3 bases and V by 4 bases; bases with no gene match: 12. Looked up from germline, CDR1 is LNHDA and CDR2 is SQIVND (reference sequence). The CDR3 is 18 residues long. The CDR3 nucleotides are TGTGCCAGTAGTACGACCGGGACAGGGGGCTTGGGTCACTATGGCTACACCTTC. Amino acid sequence: CASSTTGTGGLGHYGYTF.

The chain carries TRBV5-8 and TRBJ2-1; D is ambiguous. Trimming cost V 1 base and J 7 bases, with 18 bases left between them. The CDR3 spans 16 residues. Germline lookup yields CDR1 SGHTS and CDR2 YDEGEE. Here the CDR3 DNA reads TGTGCCAGCAGCTTGCGGGCTCGGCTAGAAGGGAATGAGCAGTTCTTC. It encodes CASSLRARLEGNEQFF.

This clone appeared once. The chain is built from TRBV7-2 and TRBJ2-3; TRBD2 matches at 11 bases. There are 16 residues in the CDR3. Per the germline V gene, CDR1 is SGHTA and CDR2 is FQGNSA. Trimming took 5 bases from V and 2 from J; bases not matched to a gene: 6. CDR3 DNA: TGTGCCAGCAGCATCAAGACTAGCGGGACCACAGATACGCAGTATTTT. This gives the protein CASSIKTSGTTDTQYF.

In regard to this clone: This CDR3 is also generated by other DNA sequences in the sample. The chain is built from TRBV5-1 and TRBJ2-5; D not resolved. The CDR3 runs 12 residues. Germline V gives CDR1 SGHRS, CDR2 YFSETQ. Trimming left V 5 bases short and J 5 bases short, with 10 bases between. CDR3 in DNA: TGCGCCAGCAGTCTCAGCCGGGAGACCCAGTACTTC. Its translation is CASSLSRETQYF. The full variable domain, its missing parts supplied by reference TRBV5-1 and TRBJ2-5, is KAGVTQTPRYLIKTRGQQVTLSCSPISGHRSVSWYQQTPGQGLQFLFEYFSETQRNKGNFPGRFSGRQFSNSRSEMNVSTLELGDSALYLCASSLSRETQYFGPGTRLLVL.

This rearrangement joins TRBV11-2 to TRBJ2-5, with D uncertain. The CDR3 loop spans 14 amino acids. V lost 8 bases, J lost 3 bases, and 16 bases lay in between. Germline V CDR1 and CDR2: SGHAT, FQNNGV. CDR3 region: CASGLRTLEETQYF. DNA for the CDR3: TGTGCCAGCGGCCTACGAACCTTGGAAGAGACCCAGTACTTC.